A single sample gave rise to the 5 T cell receptor beta chains below, sequenced in a study of shared clonotypes between healthy human individuals (dated by TCRdb to 2020 to 2022). The protocol used for the library was the immunoSEQ multiplex PCR assay. Held by TCRdb, this immuneACCESS table contains in-frame sequences only and omits some clones. Under half of the omission traces to an unresolved V gene where checked; the cause of the rest is unknown. The sample table holds approximately 2,000,000 clones, of which roughly 92% were seen once. In total, the top ten clones hold approximately 0.4% of the sample. Sequencing was done on a sample of naive CD4+ T cells from PBMCs. The cell subset or site label for this specimen denotes: CD45RA+ positively selected. The receptors were sampled from a man younger than 35 in good health. Some clones in this sample may be carry-over from other donors' samples.

This chain uses TRBV7-2 with TRBJ2-7; 8 bases map to TRBD2. The V and J ends lost 5 bases and 4 bases, in that order; junction bases with no gene match: 7. Looked up from germline, CDR1 is SGHTA and CDR2 is FQGNSA. The CDR3 loop spans 14 amino acids. CDR3 sequence: CASSQSGSTYEQYF. The CDR3 nucleotides are TGTGCCAGCAGCCAAAGCGGGAGTACTTACGAGCAGTACTTC.

V usage is TRBV18 and J usage is TRBJ2-5; TRBD2 matches at 7 bases. The end of the DNA is better explained by TRBJ2-7, so the J call may be wrong. CDR3 length equals 13 residues. Per the germline V gene, CDR1 is KGHSH and CDR2 is LQKENI. This CDR3 is CASSPYSGGEQYF. The CDR3 DNA reads as TGTGCCAGCTCACCCTACTCGGGAGGCGAGCAGTACTTC.

CDR3 DNA sequence: TGTGCCAGCAGCTCCCGTGAGACCGGGGAGCTGTTTTTT. Translating gives CASSSRETGELFF. The chain combines TRBV7-8 with TRBJ2-2, with D unclear. The CDR3 totals 13 residues. The germline gives CDR1 SGHVS, CDR2 FQNEAQ. V dropped 4 bases and J dropped 5 bases, with 8 bases sitting between them.

The chain combines TRBV6-6 with TRBJ2-5; 7 bases align to TRBD2. V lost 4 bases and J lost 1; bases outside the gene matches: 0. The CDR3 is 13 residues long. The germline V gene encodes CDR1 MNHNY and CDR2 SVGAGI (reference sequence). CDR3 coding DNA: TGTGCCAGCAGTTCTAGCGGCCAAGAGACCCAGTACTTC. Its translation: CASSSSGQETQYF.

The rearrangement links TRBV7-3 to TRBJ2-7; possibly TRBD1 for D (6 bases). Germline-derived CDR1 and CDR2 are SGHTA and FQGTGA. The V end was cut by 1 base, the J end by 5 bases, with 9 bases between. There are 13 residues in the CDR3. The CDR3: CASSLIGGDEQYF. The CDR3 nucleotides are TGTGCCAGCAGCTTAATTGGGGGCGACGAGCAGTACTTC.